This entry lists 26 T cell receptor beta chains sequenced from one sample in a study of cytomegalovirus exposure and HLA in healthy donors. Generated by immunoSEQ multiplex PCR, the TCRdb table keeps only in-frame clones and is missing some. The table lists over 110,000 clones, 84% of them singletons. Sequenced sample: PBMCs. All receptors derive from a woman aged 25 to 39 in good health and CMV-seronegative.

This rearrangement joins TRBV15 to TRBJ1-4; D is unresolved. This CDR3 spans 15 amino acids. Germline CDR1 and CDR2: LNHNV and YYDKDF (reference sequence). V was shortened by 1 base and J by 0 bases, with 6 bases between the two germline ends. CDR3 bases: TGTGCCACCAGCAGAGGGCCCGCAACTAATGAAAAACTGTTTTTT. Residues: CATSRGPATNEKLFF.

The chain uses TRBV9 and TRBJ1-3, with a possible D match to TRBD1 (6 bases). The V gene lost 1 base and the J gene lost 7 bases, with 12 bases spanning the gap. The CDR3 runs 14 residues. CDR1 SGDLS and CDR2 YYNGEE come from the germline V gene. The CDR3 region has the DNA TGTGCCAGCAGCGTAACAGGGACACGGAACACCATATATTTT. Its protein product is CASSVTGTRNTIYF. The full variable domain, rest sourced from reference TRBV9 and TRBJ1-3, is DSGVTQTPKHLITATGQRVTLRCSPRSGDLSVYWYQQSLDQGLQFLIQYYNGEERAKGNILERFSAQQFPDLHSELNLSSLELGDSALYFCASSVTGTRNTIYFGEGSWLTVV.

The chain combines TRBV14 with TRBJ2-2, with D possibly being TRBD2 (6 bases). This CDR3 comprises 12 residues. Per germline, CDR1 SGHDN and CDR2 FVKESK. V was cut by 0 bases and J by 14 bases, with 10 bases left in between. The CDR3 protein is CASSQDRRGLFF. In DNA, the CDR3 is TGTGCCAGCAGCCAAGACAGGCGGGGACTGTTTTTT.

This rearrangement joins TRBV19 to TRBJ1-2; D is unresolved. Germline CDR1 LNHDA, CDR2 SQIVND (reference sequence). Deletions cut 6 bases from V and 0 bases from J, with 11 bases between. This CDR3 contains 14 residues. The CDR3 DNA reads TGTGCCAGTAGGCCACAGAAGTCTAACTATGGCTACACCTTC. Residues: CASRPQKSNYGYTF.

The chain couples TRBV5-1 to TRBJ2-2, with 15 bases lining up with TRBD2. Unmatched junction bases numbered 7, after V lost 6 bases and J lost 4 bases. The CDR3 sequence is 17 residues long. CDR1 SGHRS and CDR2 YFSETQ come from the germline V gene. In nucleotides, the CDR3 is TGCGCCAGCATGAGGACTAGCGGGGGGGCCGTCACCGGGGAGCTGTTTTTT. Translated, it gives CASMRTSGGAVTGELFF.

This clone was seen just once. The rearrangement links TRBV7-2 to TRBJ2-7; D is possibly TRBD1 (6 bases). Trimming stripped 4 bases from V and 6 bases from J, with 10 bases between. From germline, CDR1 is SGHTA and CDR2 FQGNSA. The CDR3 loop spans 12 amino acids. The CDR3 nucleotides read TGTGCCAGCAGCTGGGGGCTCCTCGAGCAGTACTTC. This sequence encodes CASSWGLLEQYF.

V gene TRBV5-1 combines with J gene TRBJ2-5; D gene ambiguous. Germline V gene sequence: CDR1 SGHRS, CDR2 YFSETQ. The germline V and J ends were trimmed by 2 bases and 0 bases, with 8 bases remaining between them. The CDR3 runs to 14 residues. CDR3 sequence (DNA): TGCGCCAGCAGCTTCGTAGCCAACCAAGAGACCCAGTACTTC. The encoded protein is CASSFVANQETQYF.

V usage is TRBV9 and J usage is TRBJ2-3; no firm D call. The V gene lost 4 bases and the J gene lost 2 bases, with 11 bases spanning the gap. The CDR3 has 14 amino acids. Germline V CDR1 and CDR2: SGDLS, YYNGEE. The CDR3 region is CASSFDTFTDTQYF. The CDR3 DNA reads as TGTGCCAGCAGCTTTGACACGTTCACAGATACGCAGTATTTT.

CDR3 sequence: CASSLGRTYNEQFF. The CDR3 nucleotides read TGTGCCAGCAGTCTGGGGCGTACTTACAATGAGCAGTTCTTC. This sequence joins TRBV9 and TRBJ2-1, with a tentative D call TRBD1 (5 bases). Trimming took off 5 bases at V and 4 bases at J, with 13 bases between the two ends. From germline, CDR1 is SGDLS and CDR2 YYNGEE. The CDR3 spans 14 residues. Supplemented by reference TRBV9 and TRBJ2-1, the full variable domain reads DSGVTQTPKHLITATGQRVTLRCSPRSGDLSVYWYQQSLDQGLQFLIQYYNGEERAKGNILERFSAQQFPDLHSELNLSSLELGDSALYFCASSLGRTYNEQFFGPGTRLTVL.

The CDR3 region is CASSLSPQGTGYGYTF. CDR3 coding DNA: TGTGCCAGCAGTTTATCCCCGCAGGGGACGGGCTATGGCTACACCTTC. The chain is built from TRBV27 and TRBJ1-2, with D perhaps matching TRBD1 (6 bases). Germline V gene sequence: CDR1 MNHEY, CDR2 SMNVEV (reference sequence). The CDR3 extends over 16 amino acids. Trimming cost V 0 bases and J 4 bases, with 15 bases left between them.

The CDR3 reads CASSPDKNYGYTF. The CDR3 nucleotides read TGTGCCAGCAGCCCCGACAAAAACTATGGCTACACCTTC. The V and J genes are TRBV7-3 and TRBJ1-2; D is unresolved. Trimming removed 5 bases from V and 2 bases from J, with 9 bases in between. Germline CDR1 is SGHTA and CDR2 is FQGTGA. The CDR3 consists of 13 residues.

As DNA, the CDR3 is TGCGCCAGCAGCCCCGGAGACTACGAGCAGTACTTC. This codes for CASSPGDYEQYF. This chain joins TRBV5-1 and TRBJ2-7; no definite D call. The CDR3 length is 12 residues. The V gene lost 4 bases and the J gene lost 3 bases, with 8 bases spanning the gap. CDR1 is SGHRS and CDR2 is YFSETQ in the germline V gene. Full variable domain (outside the CDR3, taken from reference TRBV5-1 and TRBJ2-7): KAGVTQTPRYLIKTRGQQVTLSCSPISGHRSVSWYQQTPGQGLQFLFEYFSETQRNKGNFPGRFSGRQFSNSRSEMNVSTLELGDSALYLCASSPGDYEQYFGPGTRLTVT.

The chain recombines TRBV2 with TRBJ2-7; 9 bases align to TRBD2. Germline V gives CDR1 SNHLY, CDR2 FYNNEI. V trimming: 6 bases; J trimming: 2 bases; junction bases outside the gene matches: 8. The CDR3 extends over 15 amino acids. The CDR3 DNA follows: TGTGCCAGCAGCCGCCTAGCGGGAACCGCCTACGAGCAGTACTTC. It is translated as CASSRLAGTAYEQYF.

The chain uses TRBV9 and TRBJ2-2; D is perhaps TRBD2 (5 bases). This CDR3 is 14 amino acids long. The germline V gene has CDR1 SGDLS and CDR2 YYNGEE. V lost 0 bases and J lost 5, with 8 bases in between. Here the CDR3 DNA reads TGTGCCAGCAGCGTAGGTCGGGGAACCGGGGAGCTGTTTTTT. It yields the protein CASSVGRGTGELFF. Using reference TRBV9 and TRBJ2-2 for the parts outside the CDR3, the full variable domain is DSGVTQTPKHLITATGQRVTLRCSPRSGDLSVYWYQQSLDQGLQFLIQYYNGEERAKGNILERFSAQQFPDLHSELNLSSLELGDSALYFCASSVGRGTGELFFGEGSRLTVL.

Only one count was recorded for this clone. The chain employs TRBV12-5 and TRBJ2-1, with D perhaps matching TRBD1 (6 bases). In germline, CDR1 is LGHNT, CDR2 FRNRAP. V was trimmed by 7 bases and J by 9 bases, leaving 13 bases between them. The CDR3 sequence is 12 residues long. The CDR3 is CASALQGSEQFF. The CDR3 DNA reads as TGTGCTAGTGCTTTACAGGGTAGTGAGCAGTTCTTC.

This clone was counted a single time. J is TRBJ2-2 and V is TRBV7-2; 7 bases line up with TRBD1. V was clipped by 5 bases and J by 4 bases; unmatched bases: 7. The CDR3 totals 15 residues. Germline CDR1 and CDR2: SGHTA and FQGNSA. This CDR3 reads CASSHPGQPTGELFF. The DNA for the CDR3 is TGTGCCAGCAGCCACCCGGGACAGCCCACCGGGGAGCTGTTTTTT.

The rearrangement joins TRBV29-1 to TRBJ2-2; D might be TRBD1 (5 bases). Germline CDR1 and CDR2: SQVTM and ANQGSEA. The CDR3 has 12 amino acids. V was shortened by 4 bases and J by 4 bases, with 7 bases between the two germline ends. The CDR3: CSVVGATGELFF. The CDR3 bases are TGCAGCGTTGTAGGGGCCACCGGGGAGCTGTTTTTT.

The chain carries TRBV11-1 and TRBJ1-2; D is unclear. The CDR3 extends over 14 amino acids. Trimming cost V 2 bases and J 9 bases, with 16 bases left between them. Looked up from germline, CDR1 is SGHAT and CDR2 is FQDESV (reference sequence). CDR3: CASSLSPLARSYTF. In DNA form, the CDR3 reads TGTGCCAGCAGCTTATCTCCCTTGGCGAGGAGCTACACCTTC.

This clone was seen once. The J gene is TRBJ2-1, the V gene TRBV7-3, with 7 bases matching TRBD1. This CDR3 region has 14 residues. CDR1 and CDR2 from the germline V gene are SGHTA and FQGTGA. V gave up 2 bases and J gave up 2 bases; unmatched junction bases: 0. CDR3 in amino acids: CASSLQGAYNEQFF. The CDR3 coding sequence is TGTGCCAGCAGCTTACAGGGGGCCTACAATGAGCAGTTCTTC.

The chain links TRBV11-2 to TRBJ2-2; possibly TRBD2 for D (5 bases). CDR3 length equals 15 residues. The germline CDR1 and CDR2 sequences are SGHAT and FQNNGV. V was clipped by 3 bases and J by 4 bases, with 12 bases between them. As DNA, the CDR3 is TGTGCCAGCAGCTTTTCGAGGGCGAGCACCGGGGAGCTGTTTTTT. This sequence encodes CASSFSRASTGELFF.

The chain links TRBV27 to TRBJ1-6; TRBD1 agrees at 7 bases. Germline CDR1 and CDR2: MNHEY and SMNVEV (reference sequence). The trim removed 6 bases at V and 7 bases at J, leaving 6 bases unmatched. The CDR3 has 14 residues. CDR3 loop: CASRDSGGNSPLHF. Written as DNA, the CDR3 is TGTGCCAGCAGAGACTCAGGGGGGAATTCACCCCTCCACTTT.

The chain joins TRBV9 to TRBJ2-1; a possible D gene is TRBD1 (5 bases). Germline loops: CDR1 SGDLS, CDR2 YYNGEE. Trimming took off 3 bases at V and 7 bases at J, with 14 bases between the two ends. The length of the CDR3 is 14 residues. The CDR3 bases are TGTGCCAGCAGCGCCACAGGTAGCCCTAATGAGCAGTTCTTC. It is translated as CASSATGSPNEQFF.

The chain combines TRBV27 with TRBJ2-3; TRBD2 agrees at 10 bases. Unmatched junction bases numbered 8, after V lost 5 bases and J lost 0 bases. CDR3 length: 17 amino acids. Germline V gives CDR1 MNHEY, CDR2 SMNVEV (reference sequence). The CDR3 loop is CASSHLLAGASTDTQYF. The DNA of the CDR3 is TGTGCCAGCAGTCATCTCCTAGCGGGGGCTAGCACAGATACGCAGTATTTT.

V and J are TRBV23-1 and TRBJ1-1; no definite D call. TRBV23-1 is sorted into the ORF group, with uncertain function. Trimming removed 10 bases from V and 2 bases from J, with 11 bases in between. The CDR3 sequence is 12 residues long. The CDR3 region has the DNA TGCGCCAACCCTACAGAAAACACTGAAGCTTTCTTT. This gives the protein CANPTENTEAFF.

CDR3 bases: TGTGCCAGCAGCCTAGGAGGCAGGGGCTATAATTCACCCCTCCACTTT. Translated: CASSLGGRGYNSPLHF. The V call is TRBV7-8, the J call TRBJ1-6; D perhaps matches TRBD1 (6 bases). Germline CDR1 SGHVS, CDR2 FQNEAQ. The CDR3 consists of 16 residues. V lost 5 bases and J lost 3, with 14 bases in between.

J is TRBJ2-2 and V is TRBV6-5, with TRBD2 matching 8 bases. Trimming cost V 3 bases and J 4 bases; bases outside gene matches: 4. The germline gives CDR1 MNHEY, CDR2 SVGAGI. CDR3 length: 15 amino acids. Here the CDR3 reads CASSYERGFTGELFF. The CDR3 DNA reads TGTGCCAGCAGTTATGAGCGGGGGTTCACCGGGGAGCTGTTTTTT.